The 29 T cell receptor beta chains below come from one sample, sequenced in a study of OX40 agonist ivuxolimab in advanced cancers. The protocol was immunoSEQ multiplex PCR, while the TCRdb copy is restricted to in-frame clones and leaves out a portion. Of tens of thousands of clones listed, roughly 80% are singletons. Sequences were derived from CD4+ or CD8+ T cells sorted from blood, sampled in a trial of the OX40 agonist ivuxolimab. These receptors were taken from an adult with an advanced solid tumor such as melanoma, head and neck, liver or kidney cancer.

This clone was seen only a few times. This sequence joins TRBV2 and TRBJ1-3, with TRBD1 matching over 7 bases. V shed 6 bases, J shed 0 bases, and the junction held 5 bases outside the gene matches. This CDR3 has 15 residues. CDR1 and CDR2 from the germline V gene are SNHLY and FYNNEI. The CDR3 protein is CASRAGQHSGNTIYF. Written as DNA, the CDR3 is TGTGCCAGCAGGGCGGGACAGCACTCTGGAAACACCATATATTTT. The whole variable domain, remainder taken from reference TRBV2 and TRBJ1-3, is EPEVTQTPSHQVTQMGQEVILRCVPISNHLYFYWYRQILGQKVEFLVSFYNNEISEKSEIFDDQFSVERPDGSNFTLKIRSTKLEDSAMYFCASRAGQHSGNTIYFGEGSWLTVV.

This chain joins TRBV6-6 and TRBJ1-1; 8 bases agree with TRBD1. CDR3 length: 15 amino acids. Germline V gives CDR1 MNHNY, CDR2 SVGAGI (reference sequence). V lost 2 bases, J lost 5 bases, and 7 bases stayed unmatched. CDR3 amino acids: CASSYQTGGGTEAFF. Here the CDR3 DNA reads TGTGCCAGCAGTTACCAAACAGGGGGGGGGACTGAAGCTTTCTTT.

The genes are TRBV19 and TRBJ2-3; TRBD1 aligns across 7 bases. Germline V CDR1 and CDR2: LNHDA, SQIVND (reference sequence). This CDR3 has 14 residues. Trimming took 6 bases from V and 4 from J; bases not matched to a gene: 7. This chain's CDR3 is CASRTTGLADTQYF. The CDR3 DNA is TGTGCCAGTAGAACGACAGGGCTGGCAGATACGCAGTATTTT. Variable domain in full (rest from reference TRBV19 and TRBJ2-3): DGGITQSPKYLFRKEGQNVTLSCEQNLNHDAMYWYRQDPGQGLRLIYYSQIVNDFQKGDIAEGYSVSREKKESFPLTVTSAQKNPTAFYLCASRTTGLADTQYFGPGTRLTVL.

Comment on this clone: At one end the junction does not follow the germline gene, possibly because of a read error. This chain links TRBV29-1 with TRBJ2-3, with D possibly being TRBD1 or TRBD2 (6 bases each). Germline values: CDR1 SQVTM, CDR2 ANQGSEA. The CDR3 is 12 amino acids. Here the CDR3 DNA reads TGCAGCGTTCAAGACGGGGGCGATACGCAGTATTTT. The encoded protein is CSVQDGGDTQYF.

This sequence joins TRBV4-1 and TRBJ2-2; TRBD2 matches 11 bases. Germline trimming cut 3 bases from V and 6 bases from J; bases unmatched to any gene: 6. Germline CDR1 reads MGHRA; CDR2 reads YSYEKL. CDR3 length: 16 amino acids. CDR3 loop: CASSHLSGGAPGELFF. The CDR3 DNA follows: TGCGCCAGCAGCCACCTTAGCGGGGGGGCCCCCGGGGAGCTGTTTTTT.

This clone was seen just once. The CDR3 spells CASSFKLNTEAFF. CDR3 nucleotide sequence: TGTGCCAGCAGCTTTAAGCTGAACACTGAAGCTTTCTTT. V usage is TRBV7-9 and J usage is TRBJ1-1; the D is unclear. From germline, CDR1 is SEHNR and CDR2 FQNEAQ (reference sequence). This CDR3 has 13 amino acids. Trimming pared 3 bases from V and 0 bases from J, leaving 5 bases between.

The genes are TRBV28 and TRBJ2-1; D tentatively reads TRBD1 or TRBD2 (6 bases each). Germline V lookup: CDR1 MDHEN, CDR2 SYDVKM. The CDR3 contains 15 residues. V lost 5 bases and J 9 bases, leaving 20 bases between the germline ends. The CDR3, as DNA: TGTGCCAGCAGTCCCGGGGGCTCCTCACAAAGTGAGCAGTTCTTC. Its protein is CASSPGGSSQSEQFF.

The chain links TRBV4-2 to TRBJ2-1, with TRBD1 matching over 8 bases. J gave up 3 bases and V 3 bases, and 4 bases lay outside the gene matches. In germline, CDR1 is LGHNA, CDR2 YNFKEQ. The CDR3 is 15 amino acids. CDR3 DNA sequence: TGTGCCAGCAGCCACGGACAGGGCGACTACAATGAGCAGTTCTTC. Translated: CASSHGQGDYNEQFF.

In nucleotides, the CDR3 is TGTGCCAGCAGCTCCCGCACATCGAACACCGGGGAGCTGTTTTTT. Residues: CASSSRTSNTGELFF. V gene TRBV7-2 combines with J gene TRBJ2-2; no clear D. The germline gives CDR1 SGHTA, CDR2 FQGNSA. V gave up 4 bases and J gave up 0 bases, with 9 bases separating them. This CDR3 comprises 15 residues.

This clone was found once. The CDR3 DNA follows: TGTGCCATCAGTGGGAGGGCGAACACCGGGGAGCTGTTTTTT. The encoded protein is CAISGRANTGELFF. The rearrangement links TRBV10-3 to TRBJ2-2, with TRBD2 as a possible D gene (6 bases). The CDR3 extends over 14 amino acids. V lost 4 bases and J 0 bases, leaving 6 bases between the germline ends. Germline V CDR1 and CDR2: ENHRY, SYGVKD.

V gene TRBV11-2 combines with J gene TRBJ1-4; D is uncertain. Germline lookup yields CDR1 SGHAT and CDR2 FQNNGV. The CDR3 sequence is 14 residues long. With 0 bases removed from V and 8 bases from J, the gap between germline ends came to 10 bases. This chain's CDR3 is CASSLDWVGEKLFF. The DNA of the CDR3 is TGTGCCAGCAGCTTAGACTGGGTCGGGGAAAAACTGTTTTTT.

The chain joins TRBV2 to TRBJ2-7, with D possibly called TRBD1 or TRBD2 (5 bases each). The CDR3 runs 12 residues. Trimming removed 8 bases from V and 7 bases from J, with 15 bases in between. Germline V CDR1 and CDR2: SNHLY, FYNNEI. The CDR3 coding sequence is TGTGCCAGCCGAGACATGTGGGGGGAGCAGTACTTC. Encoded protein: CASRDMWGEQYF.

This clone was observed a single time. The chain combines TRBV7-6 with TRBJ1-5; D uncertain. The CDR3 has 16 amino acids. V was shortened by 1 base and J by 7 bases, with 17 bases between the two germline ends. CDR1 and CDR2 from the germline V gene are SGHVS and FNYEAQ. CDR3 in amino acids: CASSLEAGPIIQPQHF. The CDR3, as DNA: TGTGCCAGCAGCTTAGAGGCAGGACCTATTATCCAGCCCCAGCATTTT.

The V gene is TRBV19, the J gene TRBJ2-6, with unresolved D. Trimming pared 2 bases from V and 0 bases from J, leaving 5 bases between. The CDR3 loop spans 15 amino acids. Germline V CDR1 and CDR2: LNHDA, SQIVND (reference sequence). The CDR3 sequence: CASSILASGANVLTF. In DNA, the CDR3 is TGTGCCAGTAGTATACTGGCCTCTGGGGCCAACGTCCTGACTTTC.

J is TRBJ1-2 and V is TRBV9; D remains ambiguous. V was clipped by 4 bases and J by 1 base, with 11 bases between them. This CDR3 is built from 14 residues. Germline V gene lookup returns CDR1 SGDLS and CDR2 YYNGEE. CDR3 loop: CASSPLMGNYGYTF. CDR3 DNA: TGTGCCAGCAGCCCCCTTATGGGTAACTATGGCTACACCTTC.

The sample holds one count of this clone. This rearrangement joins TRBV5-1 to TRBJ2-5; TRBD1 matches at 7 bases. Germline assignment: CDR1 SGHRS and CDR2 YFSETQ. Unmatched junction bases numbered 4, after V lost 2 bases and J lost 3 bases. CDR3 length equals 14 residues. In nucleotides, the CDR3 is TGCGCCAGCAGCTTCGGGACAGTAAAAGAGACCCAGTACTTC. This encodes CASSFGTVKETQYF.

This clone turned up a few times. CDR3 protein: CASSPTGDSRYYGYTF. Written as DNA, the CDR3 is TGTGCCAGCAGCCCTACAGGGGATTCACGATACTATGGCTACACCTTC. This chain joins TRBV7-2 and TRBJ1-2; 7 nucleotides match TRBD1. This CDR3 contains 16 residues. Germline V gives CDR1 SGHTA, CDR2 FQGNSA. Unmatched junction bases numbered 12, after V lost 5 bases and J lost 3 bases. The full variable domain, its missing parts supplied by reference TRBV7-2 and TRBJ1-2, is GAGVSQSPSNKVTEKGKDVELRCDPISGHTALYWYRQSLGQGLEFLIYFQGNSAPDKSGLPSDRFSAERTGGSVSTLTIQRTQQEDSAVYLCASSPTGDSRYYGYTFGSGTRLTVV.

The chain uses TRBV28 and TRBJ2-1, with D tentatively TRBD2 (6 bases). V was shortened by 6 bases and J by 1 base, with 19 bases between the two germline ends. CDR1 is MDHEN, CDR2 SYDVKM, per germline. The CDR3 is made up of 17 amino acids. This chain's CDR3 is CASRPPTGGPSYNEQFF. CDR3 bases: TGTGCCAGCAGGCCTCCCACCGGAGGGCCGTCCTACAATGAGCAGTTCTTC.

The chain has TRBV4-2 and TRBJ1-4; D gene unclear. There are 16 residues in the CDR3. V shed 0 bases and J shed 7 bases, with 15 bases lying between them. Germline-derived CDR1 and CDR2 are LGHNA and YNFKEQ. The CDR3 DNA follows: TGTGCCAGCAGCCAAGATCAGTATTTGGGGAGTGAAAAACTGTTTTTT. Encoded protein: CASSQDQYLGSEKLFF.

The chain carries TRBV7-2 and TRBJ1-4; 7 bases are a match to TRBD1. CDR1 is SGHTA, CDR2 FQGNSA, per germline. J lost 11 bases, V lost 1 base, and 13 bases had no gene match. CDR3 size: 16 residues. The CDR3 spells CASSLDVRDSLRKLFF. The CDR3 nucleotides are TGTGCCAGCAGCTTAGACGTTCGGGACAGTCTGAGGAAACTGTTTTTT. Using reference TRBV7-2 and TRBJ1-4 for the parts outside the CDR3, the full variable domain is GAGVSQSPSNKVTEKGKDVELRCDPISGHTALYWYRQSLGQGLEFLIYFQGNSAPDKSGLPSDRFSAERTGGSVSTLTIQRTQQEDSAVYLCASSLDVRDSLRKLFFGSGTQLSVL.

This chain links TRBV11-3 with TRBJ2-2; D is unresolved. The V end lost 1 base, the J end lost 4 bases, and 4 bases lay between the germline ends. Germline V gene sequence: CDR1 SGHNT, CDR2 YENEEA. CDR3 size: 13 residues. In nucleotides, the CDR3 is TGTGCCAGCAGCTTAGGTGTCACCGGGGAGCTGTTTTTT. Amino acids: CASSLGVTGELFF.

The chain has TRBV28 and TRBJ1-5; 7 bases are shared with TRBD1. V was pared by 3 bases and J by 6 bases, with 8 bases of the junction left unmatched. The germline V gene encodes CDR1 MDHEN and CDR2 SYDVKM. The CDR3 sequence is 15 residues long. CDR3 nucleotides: TGTGCCAGCAGTTTTGGCGGAGGGGGCACTCAGCCCCAGCATTTT. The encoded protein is CASSFGGGGTQPQHF.

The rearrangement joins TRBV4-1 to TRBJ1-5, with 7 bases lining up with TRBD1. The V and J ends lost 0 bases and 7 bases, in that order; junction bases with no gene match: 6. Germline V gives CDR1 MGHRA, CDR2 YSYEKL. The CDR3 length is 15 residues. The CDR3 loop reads CASSQDSQGWQPQHF. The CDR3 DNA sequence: TGCGCCAGCAGCCAAGATTCACAGGGGTGGCAGCCCCAGCATTTT.

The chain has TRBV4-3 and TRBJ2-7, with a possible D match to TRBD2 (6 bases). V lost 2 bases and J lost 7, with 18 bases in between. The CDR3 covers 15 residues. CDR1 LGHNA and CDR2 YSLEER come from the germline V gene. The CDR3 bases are TGCGCCAGCAGCCAAACCCCCGGAGGGTGTGGTGAGCAGTACGTC. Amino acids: CASSQTPGGCGEQYV.

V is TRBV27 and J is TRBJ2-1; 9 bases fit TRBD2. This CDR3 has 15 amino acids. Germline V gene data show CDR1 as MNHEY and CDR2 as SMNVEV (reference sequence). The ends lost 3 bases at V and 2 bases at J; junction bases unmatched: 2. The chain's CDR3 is CASSLGTSPYNEQFF. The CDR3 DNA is TGTGCCAGCAGTTTGGGGACTAGCCCCTACAATGAGCAGTTCTTC.

The CDR3 DNA reads TGTGCCAGCAGCTCACAGAGGGGGGGATATTACGAGCAGTACTTC. It yields the protein CASSSQRGGYYEQYF. V usage is TRBV5-4 and J usage is TRBJ2-7; TRBD2 is a possible D gene (7 bases). The V end lost 3 bases, the J end lost 4 bases, and 17 bases lay between the germline ends. The CDR3 contains 15 residues. Germline V gene data show CDR1 as SGHNT and CDR2 as YYREEE (reference sequence).

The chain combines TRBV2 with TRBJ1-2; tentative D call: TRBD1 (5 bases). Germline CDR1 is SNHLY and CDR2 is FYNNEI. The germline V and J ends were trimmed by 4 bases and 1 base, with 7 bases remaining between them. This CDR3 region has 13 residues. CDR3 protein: CASSGQGNYGYTF. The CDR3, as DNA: TGTGCCAGCAGTGGCCAGGGTAACTATGGCTACACCTTC. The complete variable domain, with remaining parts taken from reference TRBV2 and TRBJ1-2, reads EPEVTQTPSHQVTQMGQEVILRCVPISNHLYFYWYRQILGQKVEFLVSFYNNEISEKSEIFDDQFSVERPDGSNFTLKIRSTKLEDSAMYFCASSGQGNYGYTFGSGTRLTVV.

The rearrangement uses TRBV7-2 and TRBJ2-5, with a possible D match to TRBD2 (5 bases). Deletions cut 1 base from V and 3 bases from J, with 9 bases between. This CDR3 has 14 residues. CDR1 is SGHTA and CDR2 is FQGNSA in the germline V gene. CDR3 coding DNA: TGTGCCAGCAGCTTAGGCGGACTGGAAGAGACCCAGTACTTC. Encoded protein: CASSLGGLEETQYF.

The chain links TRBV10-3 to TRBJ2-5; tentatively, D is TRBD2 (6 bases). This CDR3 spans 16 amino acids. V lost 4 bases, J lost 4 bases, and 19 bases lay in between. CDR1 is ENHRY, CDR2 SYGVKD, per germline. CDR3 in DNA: TGTGCCATCAGTGGAGAGCGGTGGGAGGAACGAGAGACCCAGTACTTC. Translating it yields CAISGERWEERETQYF.